These 32 T cell receptor beta chains share one sample of origin, sequenced in a study of T cells in Graves' hyperthyroidism and ophthalmopathy. RNA transcripts gave rise to amplified TCR beta CDR3 regions. Using the HTBI primer set, a first-round RT-PCR was run on the TCR CDR3. MiXCR, run by TCRdb on the multiplex PCR reads, gives a single entry per CDR3 protein. Of about 400,000 distinct CDR3 sequences listed, 15% are singletons. Sequencing was carried out using blood. The receptors shown here come from a young woman with Graves' hyperthyroidism.

This chain connects TRBV29-1 to TRBJ2-7; 10 bases align to TRBD2. J was trimmed by 0 bases and V by 4 bases; bases with no gene match: 3. CDR1 is SQVTM, CDR2 ANQGSEA, per germline. CDR3 length: 14 amino acids. The CDR3 nucleotides read TGCAGCGTTGCCGGGACTAGCGCCTCCTACGAGCAGTACTTC. Translating it yields CSVAGTSASYEQYF.

The chain uses TRBV20-1 and TRBJ1-2; 10 bases map to TRBD1. CDR3 length: 12 residues. Trimming at V came to 6 bases and at J to 8 bases, leaving 6 bases not matched to a gene. Germline loops: CDR1 DFQATT, CDR2 SNEGSKA (reference sequence). The CDR3 DNA follows: TGCAGTGCCACTCGGACAGGGGGGGGCTACACCTTC. Amino acids: CSATRTGGGYTF.

This clonotype was seen a few times. This rearrangement joins TRBV10-1 to TRBJ2-3; 9 nucleotides line up with TRBD2. The germline CDR1 and CDR2 sequences are WNHNN and SYGVQD (reference sequence). The V and J ends lost 0 bases and 2 bases, in that order; junction bases with no gene match: 6. The CDR3 sequence is 17 residues long. This chain's CDR3 is CASSESKTSGATDTQYF. CDR3 bases: TGCGCCAGCAGTGAGTCCAAGACTAGCGGAGCCACAGATACGCAGTATTTT.

This clonotype was observed a few times. A junction end diverges from the germline sequence, so it may reflect a read error. This sequence joins TRBV18 and TRBJ1-3, with D perhaps TRBD1 (5 bases). The germline CDR1 and CDR2 sequences are KGHSH and LQKENI. The CDR3 has 15 amino acids. CDR3 DNA: TGTGCCTGCTCGGACGCCCTGGGGGCTGGAAACACCATATATTTT. This sequence encodes CACSDALGAGNTIYF.

The chain combines TRBV19 with TRBJ1-2; the match to TRBD1 covers 8 bases. This CDR3 has 16 residues. Unmatched junction bases numbered 11, after V lost 5 bases and J lost 3 bases. Germline CDR1 is LNHDA and CDR2 is SQIVND (reference sequence). The chain's CDR3 is CASSARKDRAYYGYTF. CDR3 DNA: TGTGCCAGTAGTGCCCGAAAGGACAGGGCATACTATGGCTACACCTTC. Full variable domain (remainder filled in from reference TRBV19 and TRBJ1-2): DGGITQSPKYLFRKEGQNVTLSCEQNLNHDAMYWYRQDPGQGLRLIYYSQIVNDFQKGDIAEGYSVSREKKESFPLTVTSAQKNPTAFYLCASSARKDRAYYGYTFGSGTRLTVV.

The gene calls are TRBV27 and TRBJ2-5, with 12 bases lining up with TRBD2. J gave up 1 base and V 6 bases, and 6 bases lay outside the gene matches. Germline-derived CDR1 and CDR2 are MNHEY and SMNVEV (reference sequence). There are 16 residues in the CDR3. As DNA, the CDR3 is TGTGCCAGCAGGCCACTAGCGGGAGGCTTCCAAGAGACCCAGTACTTC. Its protein product is CASRPLAGGFQETQYF.

This chain connects TRBV30 to TRBJ2-1, with TRBD2 matching 11 bases. Unmatched junction bases numbered 10, after V lost 3 bases and J lost 9 bases. CDR3 size: 15 residues. Germline V gene lookup returns CDR1 GTSNPN and CDR2 SVGIG (reference sequence). The CDR3 reads CAWSAPLAGVAEQFF. For the CDR3, the DNA is TGTGCCTGGAGCGCCCCACTAGCGGGAGTGGCTGAGCAGTTCTTC.

With respect to this clonotype: This sequence may be a read error, since a much larger clone differs from it by one base. The J gene is TRBJ2-2, the V gene TRBV28, with 10 nucleotides matching TRBD1. With the DNA end fitting TRBJ1-1 better, the J assignment may be wrong. The CDR3 has 12 residues. CDR1 is MDHEN, CDR2 SYDVKM, per germline. CDR3 DNA: TGTGCCAGCAGTCCTTGGACAGGGGGAGCTTTCTTT. The encoded protein is CASSPWTGGAFF.

This clonotype has just one count. This chain links TRBV12-3 or TRBV12-4 with TRBJ2-1, with a weak D call TRBD2 (5 bases). The CDR3 has 14 amino acids. V was clipped by 7 bases and J by 0 bases, with 10 bases between them. CDR3 nucleotides: TGTGCCAGCACTCAGCGGCCCTCCTACAATGAGCAGTTCTTC. This translates into CASTQRPSYNEQFF.

This clonotype has a count of ten or more. The chain links TRBV12-3 or TRBV12-4 to TRBJ2-5, with a weak D call TRBD1 (6 bases). There are 13 residues in the CDR3. The germline V and J ends were trimmed by 10 bases and 5 bases, with 17 bases remaining between them. The CDR3 sequence is CATGLGAVETQYF. Written as DNA, the CDR3 is TGTGCCACCGGACTGGGGGCGGTGGAGACCCAGTACTTC.

V gene TRBV5-1 combines with J gene TRBJ2-3, with 10 bases lining up with TRBD2. The CDR3 covers 15 residues. Germline V gene lookup returns CDR1 SGHRS and CDR2 YFSETQ. V shed 4 bases, J shed 2 bases, and the junction held 4 bases outside the gene matches. As DNA, the CDR3 is TGCGCCAGCAGCGAGACTAGCGGGCTCACAGATACGCAGTATTTT. It specifies CASSETSGLTDTQYF.

Concerning this clonotype: A much larger clone is a single base away; this may be a read error. This rearrangement joins TRBV5-1 to TRBJ2-7, with 7 bases identical to TRBD1. This CDR3 comprises 13 residues. Germline values: CDR1 SGHRS, CDR2 YFSETQ. Trimming at V came to 4 bases and at J to 6 bases, leaving 7 bases not matched to a gene. CDR3 residues: CASSEPTGFEQYF. In DNA form, the CDR3 reads TGCGCCAGCAGCGAACCGACAGGGTTCGAGCAGTACTTC.

This clonotype was recorded at least ten times. This chain uses TRBV20-1 with TRBJ2-1; 14 bases are shared with TRBD2. The germline V gene has CDR1 DFQATT and CDR2 SNEGSKA (reference sequence). The CDR3 is made up of 17 amino acids. V shed 6 bases and J 6 bases; nucleotides not matched to a gene: 13. The CDR3 DNA reads TGCAGTGCCGACGGGACTAGCGGGAGAACTCGATCCAATGAGCAGTTCTTC. Protein: CSADGTSGRTRSNEQFF.

This clonotype was counted a single time. V and J are TRBV19 and TRBJ2-7; 9 nucleotides match TRBD1. CDR1 and CDR2 from the germline V gene are LNHDA and SQIVND (reference sequence). V trimming: 5 bases; J trimming: 2 bases; junction bases outside the gene matches: 7. CDR3 length equals 15 residues. CDR3 sequence reads: CASSVAGTGTYEQYF. The CDR3 DNA reads TGTGCCAGTAGTGTCGCCGGGACAGGGACCTACGAGCAGTACTTC.

This sequence joins TRBV3-1 and TRBJ2-7; D is perhaps TRBD1 (7 bases). CDR1 LGHDT and CDR2 YNNKEL come from the germline V gene (reference sequence). CDR3 size: 16 residues. V was clipped by 0 bases and J by 3 bases, with 15 bases between them. In nucleotides, the CDR3 is TGTGCCAGCAGCCAAGATATGACAGGGACTTTCTACGAGCAGTACTTC. The encoded protein is CASSQDMTGTFYEQYF.

This clonotype has at least ten counts. The DNA for the CDR3 is TGTGCCAGCAGTCCCCGCCCCGGGACGGTCTCTGGAAACACCATATATTTT. This gives the protein CASSPRPGTVSGNTIYF. This chain uses TRBV27 with TRBJ1-3; a possible D gene is TRBD1 (5 bases). The CDR3 covers 17 residues. The V and J ends lost 5 bases and 0 bases respectively, with 17 bases between them. CDR1 and CDR2 from the germline V gene are MNHEY and SMNVEV (reference sequence).

This clonotype has ten or more counts. J is TRBJ2-7 and V is TRBV24-1; 7 positions match TRBD1. Germline V gives CDR1 KGHDR, CDR2 SFDVKD. With V trimmed by 9 bases and J by 2 bases, 6 bases remained unmatched. This CDR3 is built from 13 residues. CDR3 sequence reads: CATQGTEAYEQYF. The CDR3 DNA follows: TGTGCCACCCAGGGGACAGAAGCCTACGAGCAGTACTTC.

The CDR3 sequence: CASSQEGTNRETQYF. The CDR3 nucleotides are TGCGCCAGCAGCCAAGAAGGGACCAATCGGGAGACCCAGTACTTC. V is TRBV4-1 and J is TRBJ2-5; D assignment may be TRBD1 or TRBD2 (5 bases each). Germline CDR1 is MGHRA and CDR2 is YSYEKL. The CDR3 sequence is 15 residues long. V lost 0 bases, J lost 5 bases, and 13 bases lay in between.

The gene calls are TRBV5-6 and TRBJ2-5; D is possibly TRBD1 (5 bases). The germline V gene encodes CDR1 SGHDT and CDR2 YYEEEE. V was clipped by 1 base and J by 1 base, with 11 bases between them. There are 15 residues in the CDR3. The CDR3 sequence is CASSLYFDSQETQYF. The CDR3, as DNA: TGTGCCAGCAGCTTGTATTTCGACAGCCAAGAGACCCAGTACTTC.

The chain joins TRBV19 to TRBJ2-2; the D gene is possibly TRBD2 (6 bases). Germline values: CDR1 LNHDA, CDR2 SQIVND (reference sequence). With 3 bases removed from V and 7 bases from J, the gap between germline ends came to 15 bases. The CDR3 is made up of 15 amino acids. CDR3 in amino acids: CASSITGGYGGELFF. CDR3 in DNA: TGTGCCAGTAGTATTACTGGGGGGTACGGCGGGGAGCTGTTTTTT.

This clonotype was detected only a few times. V gene TRBV11-2 combines with J gene TRBJ2-1, with 9 bases that match TRBD2. The CDR3 contains 17 residues. CDR1 is SGHAT and CDR2 is FQNNGV in the germline V gene. Trimming at V came to 4 bases and at J to 0 bases, leaving 7 bases not matched to a gene. CDR3: CASSSISGSISYNEQFF. CDR3 in DNA: TGTGCCAGCAGCTCGATTAGCGGGAGTATCTCCTACAATGAGCAGTTCTTC.

The chain recombines TRBV5-5 with TRBJ1-1; D is ambiguous. V lost 0 bases and J lost 5, with 17 bases in between. The CDR3 length is 16 residues. Germline V gene sequence: CDR1 SGHKS, CDR2 YYEKEE (reference sequence). For the CDR3, the DNA is TGTGCCAGCAGCTTGGCGCATTACGGTTCGGGAACTGAAGCTTTCTTT. It encodes CASSLAHYGSGTEAFF.

Ten or more counts support this clonotype. The CDR3 protein is CASSFRQNYGYTF. Here the CDR3 DNA reads TGTGCCAGCAGTTTCAGACAGAACTATGGCTACACCTTC. The chain is built from TRBV28 and TRBJ1-2; the D gene is possibly TRBD1 (5 bases). The germline gives CDR1 MDHEN, CDR2 SYDVKM. V shed 3 bases and J shed 2 bases, with 7 bases lying between them. CDR3 length: 13 amino acids.

In this sample, this clonotype turned up a few times. The chain couples TRBV14 to TRBJ2-7; D remains ambiguous. The length of the CDR3 is 16 residues. The germline CDR1 and CDR2 sequences are SGHDN and FVKESK. Trimming took 3 bases from V and 5 from J, leaving 20 bases between them. CDR3 in amino acids: CASSHAGRSRADEQYF. The CDR3, as DNA: TGTGCCAGCAGCCATGCCGGACGGTCTCGTGCCGACGAGCAGTACTTC.

This clonotype was detected a few times. The J gene is TRBJ2-1, the V gene TRBV7-9, with TRBD2 identical over 7 bases. After removal of 11 bases from V and 8 bases from J, the junction contained 15 bases not matched to a gene. The CDR3 length is 14 residues. Germline assignment: CDR1 SEHNR and CDR2 FQNEAQ (reference sequence). CDR3 in amino acids: CAAGVGSLLDEQFF. The CDR3, as DNA: TGTGCCGCGGGGGTTGGGTCCCTTTTGGATGAGCAGTTCTTC.

In its sample, this clonotype was seen a few times. The chain couples TRBV24-1 to TRBJ2-1; 12 nucleotides match TRBD2. With 4 bases clipped from V and 12 bases from J, the junction kept 15 bases outside the gene matches. This CDR3 has 17 amino acids. In germline, CDR1 is KGHDR, CDR2 SFDVKD. The CDR3 protein is CATSDPTSGSSDGAQFF. The CDR3 DNA reads TGTGCCACCAGTGACCCGACTAGCGGGAGTTCAGATGGTGCGCAGTTCTTC.

There are many counts of this clonotype. The rearrangement joins TRBV27 to TRBJ2-3; D is perhaps TRBD1 or TRBD2 (6 bases each). The CDR3 runs 18 residues. The ends were cut back, 3 bases at V and 2 bases at J, with 21 bases in the middle. Germline CDR1 MNHEY, CDR2 SMNVEV (reference sequence). The CDR3 DNA reads as TGTGCCAGCAGTTTCCTCCCGGGGGCGAGCTCTTCCACAGATACGCAGTATTTT. This translates into CASSFLPGASSSTDTQYF.

The chain employs TRBV6-4 and TRBJ2-1; D not certain. The CDR3 consists of 13 residues. V was pared by 2 bases and J by 3 bases, with 5 bases between. Germline lookup yields CDR1 MRHNA and CDR2 SNTAGT. CDR3 region: CASSDNSYNEQFF. The CDR3 DNA sequence: TGTGCCAGCAGTGACAACAGCTACAATGAGCAGTTCTTC.

This clonotype has a handful of counts. The V call is TRBV24-1, the J call TRBJ2-1; 11 bases fit TRBD2. The germline V gene has CDR1 KGHDR and CDR2 SFDVKD. Trimming took 3 bases from V and 6 from J; bases not matched to a gene: 21. This CDR3 is built from 21 residues. The CDR3 region has the DNA TGTGCCACCAGTGATCCATCTGGTAGCCAGGGCACTAGCGGGAGCCTCAATGAGCAGTTCTTC. This codes for CATSDPSGSQGTSGSLNEQFF.

The J gene is TRBJ1-2, the V gene TRBV16; unclear D gene. This CDR3 region has 14 residues. The V end was cut by 0 bases, the J end by 8 bases, with 13 bases between. Looked up from germline, CDR1 is KGHSY and CDR2 is FQNENV. The CDR3 reads CASSQSQEGNGYTF. The DNA for the CDR3 is TGTGCCAGCAGCCAATCGCAGGAAGGGAACGGCTACACCTTC. The full variable domain, its missing parts supplied by reference TRBV16 and TRBJ1-2, is GEEVAQTPKHLVRGEGQKAKLYCAPIKGHSYVFWYQQVLKNEFKFLISFQNENVFDETGMPKERFSAKCLPNSPCSLEIQATKLEDSAVYFCASSQSQEGNGYTFGSGTRLTVV.

This clonotype was detected many times. The V and J genes are TRBV11-2 and TRBJ1-1; 9 bases match TRBD1. Per the germline V gene, CDR1 is SGHAT and CDR2 is FQNNGV. The CDR3 is 17 residues long. V dropped 6 bases and J dropped 6; count of bases not matched to a gene: 17. Here the CDR3 reads CASSLIRTGDTLSEAFF. As DNA, the CDR3 is TGTGCCAGCAGTTTAATTCGGACAGGGGATACGTTATCTGAAGCTTTCTTT.

This clonotype has at least ten counts. This sequence joins TRBV18 and TRBJ2-1, with TRBD2 identical over 8 bases. The V and J ends lost 4 bases and 6 bases, in that order; junction bases with no gene match: 11. Germline CDR1 is KGHSH and CDR2 is LQKENI. This CDR3 has 16 amino acids. CDR3 coding DNA: TGTGCCAGCTCACAACTCACATCGACTAGCGCCAATGAGCAGTTCTTC. Translated: CASSQLTSTSANEQFF. Based on the CDR3 plus reference TRBV18 and TRBJ2-1, the full variable domain is NAGVMQNPRHLVRRRGQEARLRCSPMKGHSHVYWYRQLPEEGLKFMVYLQKENIIDESGMPKERFSAEFPKEGPSILRIQQVVRGDSAAYFCASSQLTSTSANEQFFGPGTRLTVL.